This T cell receptor (beta chain) was identified in a study of vaccination effects on CD4 cells after COVID-19. Study-level results: Early post-infection timepoints were missing from the study, which also had few convalescent patients.

The method was immunoSEQ multiplex PCR; TCRdb's version includes in-frame clones alone and lacks a portion of them. The data show under 55,000 clones, 60% to 75% seen once. Concerning this clone itself: Its matching antigen is unknown.

Germline V CDR1 and CDR2: MNHEY, SVGAGI. The CDR3 is made up of 15 amino acids. V was pared by 2 bases and J by 0 bases, with 10 bases between. Following culture for approximately ten days, CD4+ T cells were isolated. Every participant took two doses of the BNT162b2 or mRNA-1273 vaccine. Vaccinees lacked prior SARS-CoV-2 infection and tested negative for nucleocapsid antibodies. The J gene is TRBJ1-1, the V gene TRBV6-5; D gene unclear. The sequence derives from a human donor who received a COVID-19 vaccine. Sequenced here: CD4+ T cells from PBMCs cultured without peptide, sampled after COVID-19 vaccination. The CDR3 region is CASSYGGNLNTEAFF. CDR3 nucleotide sequence: TGTGCCAGCAGTTACGGCGGAAACCTGAACACTGAAGCTTTCTTT.